Listed below are T cell receptor beta chains from one sample, sequenced in a study of blood T cell repertoires in COVID-19. Generated by immunoSEQ multiplex PCR, the TCRdb table keeps only in-frame clones and is missing some. Counted here are about 270,000 clones, roughly nine tenths occurring once; the ten biggest clones make up 2.6%. Input material: PBMCs or T cells enriched from blood (not recorded which). Receptors were obtained from a young woman who had recovered from COVID-19. The CDR3 runs from the conserved cysteine through the conserved F or W. The D gene is left open where the match is weak. Clone size is given for some rows only: seen once, a few or many times, or a class if the clone is expanded.

-	TRBV29-1	TRBJ1-1	-	14	TGCAGCGTTAACATCCAGGGAAGGAACACTGAAGCTTTCTTT	CSVNIQGRNTEAFF
-	TRBV5-4	TRBJ2-5	TRBD1	14	TGTGCCAGCAGCTTGGGGACAGGGGAAGAGACCCAGTACTTC	CASSLGTGEETQYF
-	TRBV9	TRBJ1-1	TRBD1	17	TGTGCCAGCAGCCCTCGGGGGGACAGGGTTGTCGGCACTGAAGCTTTCTTT	CASSPRGDRVVGTEAFF
once	TRBV7-2	TRBJ2-7	TRBD1	15	TGTGCCAGCAGCCTTTCCCCGGACAGGGTTGAGAAGCAGTACTTC	CASSLSPDRVEKQYF
-	TRBV9	TRBJ2-1	TRBD2	15	TGTGCCAGCAGTCCGACTAGCAGCTCCTACAATGAGCAGTTCTTC	CASSPTSSSYNEQFF
-	TRBV6-5	TRBJ1-3	-	11	TGTGCCAGCGCTATTGGAAACACCATATATTTT	CASAIGNTIYF
-	TRBV7-9	TRBJ1-6	-	16	TGTGCCAGCAGCTCCTCCACCGTAGTACGAAATTCACCCCTCCACTTT	CASSSSTVVRNSPLHF
-	TRBV30	TRBJ1-1	-	13	TGTGCCTGGAGTGCGGGGATGAACACTGAAGCTTTCTTT	CAWSAGMNTEAFF
-	TRBV6-5	TRBJ1-2	TRBD1	15	TGTGCCAGCAGTCCGGCCTCCCAGGGGGCCTATGGCTACACCTTC	CASSPASQGAYGYTF
-	TRBV29-1	TRBJ2-7	-	13	TGCAGCGTTGAAGACCAGGGCCCAGGAGAGCAGTACTTC	CSVEDQGPGEQYF
-	TRBV11-2	TRBJ2-3	TRBD1	17	TGTGCCAGCAGCTTAAGTCTCGGGACAGGGAGCCCAGATACGCAGTATTTT	CASSLSLGTGSPDTQYF
-	TRBV9	TRBJ2-6	TRBD1	18	TGTGCCAGCAGCGTAGACAGGGGCCTTGGGGCTGGGGCCAACGTCCTGACTTTC	CASSVDRGLGAGANVLTF
-	TRBV5-4	TRBJ1-1	TRBD1	15	TGTGCCAGCAGCTGGCCGGGACAGGGTTCCACTGAAGCTTTCTTT	CASSWPGQGSTEAFF
-	TRBV21-1	TRBJ2-5	-	14	TGTGCCACCGCTCCTAGCGGGAAGTTCAAGACCCAGTACTTC	CATAPSGKFKTQYF
-	TRBV19	TRBJ2-1	TRBD2	16	TGTGCCAGTAGCCAAAGGACTAGCGGGGCTTACAATGAGCAGTTCTTC	CASSQRTSGAYNEQFF
-	TRBV6-1	TRBJ2-5	TRBD1	15	TGTGCCAGCAGTGAAATGGGACAGCCATCCCCGACCCAGTACTTC	CASSEMGQPSPTQYF
once	TRBV7-2	TRBJ1-4	TRBD1	15	TGTGCCAGCAGCTTAGTCGGACAGGGTAATGAAAAACTGTTTTTT	CASSLVGQGNEKLFF